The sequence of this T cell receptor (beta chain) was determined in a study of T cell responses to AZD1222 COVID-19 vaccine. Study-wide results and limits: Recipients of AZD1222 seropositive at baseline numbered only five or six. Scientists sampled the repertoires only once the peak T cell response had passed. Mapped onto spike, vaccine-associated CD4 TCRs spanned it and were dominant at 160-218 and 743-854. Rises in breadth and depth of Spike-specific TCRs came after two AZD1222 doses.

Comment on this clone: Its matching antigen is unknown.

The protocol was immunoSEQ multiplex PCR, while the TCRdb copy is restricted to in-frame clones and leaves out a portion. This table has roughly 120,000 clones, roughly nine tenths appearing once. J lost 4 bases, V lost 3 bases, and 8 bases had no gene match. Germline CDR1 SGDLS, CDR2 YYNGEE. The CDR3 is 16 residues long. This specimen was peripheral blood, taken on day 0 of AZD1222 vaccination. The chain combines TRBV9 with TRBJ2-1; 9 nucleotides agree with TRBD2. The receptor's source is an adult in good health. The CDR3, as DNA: TGTGCCAGCAGCGATCGGCCTAGCGGGGTATACAATGAGCAGTTCTTC. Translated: CASSDRPSGVYNEQFF. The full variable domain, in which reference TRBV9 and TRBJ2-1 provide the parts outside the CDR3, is DSGVTQTPKHLITATGQRVTLRCSPRSGDLSVYWYQQSLDQGLQFLIQYYNGEERAKGNILERFSAQQFPDLHSELNLSSLELGDSALYFCASSDRPSGVYNEQFFGPGTRLTVL.